The rows below give T cell receptor beta chains drawn from one sample of a study of identical twins. TCRdb recomputed calls from the 5' RACE reads with MiXCR, one row per CDR3 protein. The sample carries about 470,000 distinct CDR3 sequences, 20% to 25% recorded once. These data were likewise used in another study, on T cells expressing NK-cell markers.

Sequencing was done on a sample of CD4+ T cells sorted from blood. The source of these receptors is a woman aged 18 to 35 in good health. Both conserved end residues are part of each CDR3. D genes are given only for firm matches. A row's size may be missing; if present it is once, few, many or a size class.

D gene	V gene	J gene	clone size	CDR3 DNA	CDR3 protein
NA	TRBV4-3	TRBJ2-2	NA	TGCGCCAGCAGAGGGGGGTACACCGGGGAGCTGTTTTTT	CASRGGYTGELFF
TRBD1	TRBV19	TRBJ2-5	NA	TGTGCCAGTAGTATAATCCCCGGGACAGGACAAGAGACCCAGTACTTC	CASSIIPGTGQETQYF
TRBD1	TRBV5-1	TRBJ1-2	few	TGCGCCAGCAGCTCGGAAGGGACAGCAAATGGCTACACCTTC	CASSSEGTANGYTF
NA	TRBV5-1	TRBJ2-1	NA	TGCGCCAGCAGCTTGGGAGGGGTAAGGGCCCAGAATGAGCAGTTCTTC	CASSLGGVRAQNEQFF
TRBD1	TRBV20-1	TRBJ2-2	NA	TGCAGTGCTAGTACGAAGGGGGCATACTCCGGGGAGCTGTTTTTT	CSASTKGAYSGELFF
TRBD1	TRBV12-3/TRBV12-4	TRBJ1-1	NA	TGTGCCAGCAGTTCGGACAGGGCCGGAACTGAAGCTTTCTTT	CASSSDRAGTEAFF
TRBD1	TRBV12-3/TRBV12-4	TRBJ1-2	NA	TGTGCCAGCAGTTTGGGACAGGGACGCGGCTACACCTTC	CASSLGQGRGYTF
NA	TRBV29-1	TRBJ1-2	NA	TGCAGCGTCGAATTGTCAGGGAGAAATGGCTACACCTTC	CSVELSGRNGYTF
NA	TRBV5-1	TRBJ1-2	few	TGCGCCAGCAGCTTGGCTGCAGCCACACCTGGCTACACCTTC	CASSLAAATPGYTF
TRBD2	TRBV12-3/TRBV12-4	TRBJ2-1	NA	TGTGCCAGCAGTTTACGGACTAGCGCCTTCGCTGAGCAGTTCTTC	CASSLRTSAFAEQFF
NA	TRBV3-1	TRBJ2-3	NA	TGTGCCAGCGCGGATCTTCCCACAGATACGCAGTATTTT	CASADLPTDTQYF
NA	TRBV12-5	TRBJ2-7	NA	TGTGCTAGTGGTTTGGTACTTCAGTATCCCTACGAGCAGTACTTC	CASGLVLQYPYEQYF
TRBD2	TRBV20-1	TRBJ2-5	many	TGCAGTGCTGGACAGCGGGGGGGTCAAGAGACCCAGTACTTC	CSAGQRGGQETQYF
NA	TRBV29-1	TRBJ2-7	NA	TGCAGCGTTGAACCCCCCGAGCAGTACTTC	CSVEPPEQYF
NA	TRBV10-2	TRBJ2-2	NA	TGCGCCAGCAGGATAGTAGCTGGAGAAGGCACCGGGGAGCTGTTTTTT	CASRIVAGEGTGELFF
TRBD2	TRBV20-1	TRBJ2-7	NA	TGCAGTGCTAGCGGACTAGCGGGACCTGAGCAGTACTTC	CSASGLAGPEQYF
TRBD1	TRBV5-1	TRBJ2-3	NA	TGCGCCAGCAGCTTAGCCGGACAGGTCAGCACAGATACGCAGTATTTT	CASSLAGQVSTDTQYF
NA	TRBV7-9	TRBJ2-2	NA	TGTGCCAGCAGCTCCCCGGCCGGGTACACCGGGGAGCTGTTTTTT	CASSSPAGYTGELFF
TRBD1	TRBV15	TRBJ2-5	NA	TGTGCCACCAGTGGCGGACAGGGGGCAGAGACCCAGTACTTC	CATSGGQGAETQYF
NA	TRBV12-5	TRBJ2-7	few	TGTGCTAGTGGTCTAGACACCTACGAGCAGTACTTC	CASGLDTYEQYF
TRBD2	TRBV4-3	TRBJ2-1	few	TGCGCCAGCAGCCTGGGACTAGACGGGAATGAGCAGTTCTTC	CASSLGLDGNEQFF
NA	TRBV4-1	TRBJ2-3	few	TGCGCCAGCAGCCAAGGGACAGCCACAGATACGCAGTATTTT	CASSQGTATDTQYF
NA	TRBV9	TRBJ2-7	few	TGTGCCAGCAGCGTAGGCGAGACGGCCGGCCGAGAGCAGTACTTC	CASSVGETAGREQYF
NA	TRBV5-1	TRBJ1-1	NA	TGCGCCAGCAGCACACAGCCAATGAACACTGAAGCTTTCTTT	CASSTQPMNTEAFF
TRBD2	TRBV3-1	TRBJ2-3	few	TGTGCCAGCAGCAGACTAGCGGGGGGGCCATCGAGCACAGATACGCAGTATTTT	CASSRLAGGPSSTDTQYF
NA	TRBV11-2	TRBJ2-4	NA	TGTGCCAGCAACAAAGGGAGGGGGGTCCCCCTAGCCAAAAACATTCAGTACTTC	CASNKGRGVPLAKNIQYF
TRBD2	TRBV6-2/TRBV6-3	TRBJ2-2	many	TGTGCCAGCAGTCCGATTAAGCGGGGGAGCACCGGGGAGCTGTTTTTT	CASSPIKRGSTGELFF
NA	TRBV29-1	TRBJ2-7	NA	TGCAGCGTTGAAGAGGACCCCTACGAGCAGTACTTC	CSVEEDPYEQYF
NA	TRBV29-1	TRBJ2-5	NA	TGCAGCGTTCGAGGCGCCGAAGAGACCCAGTACTTC	CSVRGAEETQYF
TRBD2	TRBV6-1	TRBJ2-3	NA	TGTGCCAGCAGTGAATACGGAGCGGGGGGCATTTGGAATACGCAGTATTTT	CASSEYGAGGIWNTQYF
TRBD2	TRBV10-3	TRBJ2-3	few	TGTGCCTCAAGGACTAGCGGGGTCACAGATACGCAGTATTTT	CASRTSGVTDTQYF
NA	TRBV5-1	TRBJ2-5	NA	TGCGCCAGCAGCTGGGCAGGAGAACAAGAGACCCAGTACTTC	CASSWAGEQETQYF
NA	TRBV4-2	TRBJ1-3	NA	TGTGCCAGCAGCCAAGATCCGCCGCCTGGAAACACCATATATTTT	CASSQDPPPGNTIYF
NA	TRBV19	TRBJ2-3	NA	TGTGCCACTGAAGGGGAGGTCACAGATACGCAGTATTTT	CATEGEVTDTQYF
TRBD1	TRBV10-3	TRBJ2-5	few	TGTGCCATCGGACCGGGACAGGGCAGGGAGACCCAGTACTTC	CAIGPGQGRETQYF
NA	TRBV30	TRBJ1-6	NA	TGTGCCCTAAGGGTCAGGCGGTCACCCCTCCACTTT	CALRVRRSPLHF
NA	TRBV25-1	TRBJ2-2	NA	TGTGCCAGCGGATTCCTCGGAGGCACCGGGGAGCTGTTTTTT	CASGFLGGTGELFF
NA	TRBV2	TRBJ2-2	NA	TGTGCCAGCGGGCTAGCGAGCACCGGGGAGCTGTTTTTT	CASGLASTGELFF
NA	TRBV5-8	TRBJ2-1	NA	TGTGCCAGCAGCTTGAGGTCTTCGTCGCAGTTCTTC	CASSLRSSSQFF
NA	TRBV7-3	TRBJ2-5	NA	TGTGCCAGCAGCCACACCCAGGAAGAGACCCAGTACTTC	CASSHTQEETQYF
NA	TRBV5-1	TRBJ2-7	many	TGCGCCAGCAGGACCACAGGAAACTCCTACGAGCAGTACTTC	CASRTTGNSYEQYF
TRBD2	TRBV5-6	TRBJ2-4	few	TGTGCCAGCAGCTGGGAATCTCGAGGCGGGAGGGCCAAAAACATTCAGTACTTC	CASSWESRGGRAKNIQYF
TRBD2	TRBV7-9	TRBJ2-2	NA	TGTGCCAGCAGCTTTAATTTCCTCCCGCGGGAGTCCGGGGAGCTGTTTTTT	CASSFNFLPRESGELFF
NA	TRBV28	TRBJ2-2	NA	TGTGCCAGCAGGCGACATGGGAACACCGGGGAGCTGTTTTTT	CASRRHGNTGELFF
TRBD2	TRBV7-3	TRBJ2-7	few	TGTGCCAGCAGCCCCACCCAGACTAGCGGGGGATACGAGCAGTACTTC	CASSPTQTSGGYEQYF
NA	TRBV24-1	TRBJ2-1	few	TGTGCCACCAGTGATGCCATAGCTAGTCATGAGCAGTTCTTC	CATSDAIASHEQFF
NA	TRBV5-1	TRBJ2-2	many	TGCGCCAGCAGCTTGGGGCCCGGGGAGCTGTTTTTT	CASSLGPGELFF
NA	TRBV9	TRBJ2-3	NA	TGTGCCAGCAGCGTAAGGCACCCGGATACAGATACGCAGTATTTT	CASSVRHPDTDTQYF
NA	TRBV7-9	TRBJ2-3	NA	TGTGCCAGCAGCTTAGCCCAGGCCGCGCGCGGAGATACGCAGTATTTT	CASSLAQAARGDTQYF
TRBD2	TRBV10-3	TRBJ2-1	few	TGTGCCATCAGTGAACGGCTAGCGGGAGGTCCTGAGCAGTTCTTC	CAISERLAGGPEQFF
NA	TRBV20-1	TRBJ2-7	NA	TGCAGTGCTAGGTCGCGGGAAACGTGGTACGAGCAGTACTTC	CSARSRETWYEQYF
NA	TRBV29-1	TRBJ1-2	few	TGCAGCGCTCGGTCCAGCTATGGCTACACCTTC	CSARSSYGYTF
NA	TRBV6-1	TRBJ1-1	few	TGTGCCAGCAGTGACGCCAACAGACTAAACACTGAAGCTTTCTTT	CASSDANRLNTEAFF
TRBD1	TRBV10-2	TRBJ2-3	NA	TGCGCCAGCAGGGACAGGATGACAGATACGCAGTATTTT	CASRDRMTDTQYF
NA	TRBV5-6	TRBJ2-3	NA	TGTGCCAGCAGCTTAAGAGTCGGAGCTACAGATACGCAGTATTTT	CASSLRVGATDTQYF
NA	TRBV29-1	TRBJ1-1	few	TGCAGCGTTGAAGACCCGCGGAAGAACACTGAAGCTTTCTTT	CSVEDPRKNTEAFF
TRBD1	TRBV5-6	TRBJ1-2	NA	TGTGCCAGCAGCCGGCTGGGACAGATTGACTATGGCTACACCTTC	CASSRLGQIDYGYTF